This note documents a single T cell receptor beta chain sequence. Its specificity is unknown. J lost 6 bases, V lost 0 bases, and 5 bases had no gene match. Germline values: CDR1 MGHRA, CDR2 YSYEKL. This CDR3 region has 17 residues. The PCR ran on 60 Vbeta and 13 Jbeta primers. Sequencing was performed with immunoSEQ multiplex PCR; in TCRdb, only in-frame clones are kept and a portion is missing. The repertoire table contains 70,000 to 80,000 clones. The sample is drawn from a study of cytomegalovirus exposure and HLA in healthy donors. General study findings and limits: Near-uniform donor sequencing depth was presumed by presence/absence analyses. In a later analysis, an Asian-associated ancestry cluster reportedly showed fewer N-insertions than the approximately 610-donor mean. What a later analysis showed was that several of the most significant clusters appeared linked to common viral pathogens.

The clonotype originates from a middle-aged man in good health and CMV-seronegative. The rearrangement links TRBV4-1 to TRBJ2-1, with TRBD2 matching over 13 bases. The sequencing input was PBMCs. CDR3 in DNA: TGCGCCAGCAGCCAAGAACTAGCGGGGGGGCTTACCAATGAGCAGTTCTTC. Its protein is CASSQELAGGLTNEQFF.